A single sample gave rise to the 27 T cell receptor beta chains below, sequenced in a study of blood T cell repertoires in COVID-19. Sequencing used immunoSEQ multiplex PCR; TCRdb keeps in-frame clones, though not all of them. The sample comprises some 35,000 clones, roughly 80% of which are singletons, and roughly a third rests with the top ten. Sequencing was carried out using peripheral blood. These TCRs come from a man older than 75 with acute or convalescent COVID-19.

The chain recombines TRBV28 with TRBJ1-6; TRBD1 agrees at 9 bases. The CDR3 sequence is 16 residues long. Trimming took 4 bases from V and 3 from J; bases not matched to a gene: 4. Germline assignment: CDR1 MDHEN and CDR2 SYDVKM. In DNA form, the CDR3 reads TGTGCCAGCAGTTCACAGGGGGCGCGCTATAATTCACCCCTCCACTTT. Its translation is CASSSQGARYNSPLHF.

The chain couples TRBV7-3 to TRBJ2-1, with TRBD1 matching 7 bases. Germline V gives CDR1 SGHTA, CDR2 FQGTGA. V dropped 5 bases and J dropped 4; count of bases not matched to a gene: 8. The CDR3 has 15 residues. The CDR3 coding sequence is TGTGCCAGCAGCCATAGGGACAGAATATACAATGAGCAGTTCTTC. It translates to CASSHRDRIYNEQFF.

This clone was counted a few times. The rearrangement uses TRBV29-1 and TRBJ2-7; 7 positions match TRBD1. Germline lookup yields CDR1 SQVTM and CDR2 ANQGSEA. V dropped 5 bases and J dropped 2; count of bases not matched to a gene: 12. The CDR3 has 15 amino acids. CDR3 sequence (DNA): TGCAGCGTTTTACAGTACCGACAGGGAACCTACGAGCAGTACTTC. Translation gives CSVLQYRQGTYEQYF.

The rearrangement joins TRBV7-3 to TRBJ2-3; 10 bases map to TRBD2. Trimming cost V 1 base and J 4 bases; bases outside gene matches: 8. CDR1 and CDR2 (germline): SGHTA, FQGTGA. The CDR3 is 17 residues long. The CDR3 is CASSLKRTSGGADTQYF. CDR3 DNA sequence: TGTGCCAGCAGCTTAAAAAGGACTAGCGGTGGGGCAGATACGCAGTATTTT.

This chain links TRBV30 with TRBJ2-1; TRBD2 aligns across 11 bases. The V gene's germline CDR1 is GTSNPN and CDR2 SVGIG (reference sequence). The CDR3 is made up of 17 amino acids. Germline trimming cut 0 bases from V and 4 bases from J; bases unmatched to any gene: 8. The DNA for the CDR3 is TGTGCCTGGAGTGTAAGTAGCGGGAGGGCCCGGTACAATGAGCAGTTCTTC. It specifies CAWSVSSGRARYNEQFF. The full variable domain, rest sourced from reference TRBV30 and TRBJ2-1, is SQTIHQWPATLVQPVGSPLSLECTVEGTSNPNLYWYRQAAGRGLQLLFYSVGIGQISSEVPQNLSASRPQDRQFILSSKKLLLSDSGFYLCAWSVSSGRARYNEQFFGPGTRLTVL.

J is TRBJ2-1 and V is TRBV27; D perhaps matches TRBD2 (6 bases). This CDR3 has 15 amino acids. CDR1 is MNHEY, CDR2 SMNVEV, per germline (reference sequence). V lost 2 bases and J 5 bases, leaving 13 bases between the germline ends. For the CDR3, the DNA is TGTGCCAGCAGTTTAGTCCGGGAGACCGACAATGAGCAGTTCTTC. Translation gives CASSLVRETDNEQFF.

The CDR3 region is CASSKRGRGALSYEQYF. The CDR3 nucleotides are TGTGCCAGCAGCAAAAGGGGGCGGGGGGCCCTCTCCTACGAGCAGTACTTC. The rearrangement joins TRBV21-1 to TRBJ2-7; the listed D gene, TRBD2, was not tested against the DNA. TRBV21-1 has pseudogene status. This CDR3 is 17 amino acids long.

The J gene is TRBJ1-2, the V gene TRBV7-9; a possible D gene is TRBD1 (5 bases). Between the trimmed V and J ends, which lost 1 base and 6 bases, there was a span of 12 bases. This CDR3 comprises 14 residues. Germline loops: CDR1 SEHNR, CDR2 FQNEAQ (reference sequence). The DNA of the CDR3 is TGTGCCAGCAGCTTAGAACAGGCGCCCCATGGCTACACCTTC. Its protein product is CASSLEQAPHGYTF. The full variable domain, completed using reference TRBV7-9 and TRBJ1-2, is DTGVSQNPRHKITKRGQNVTFRCDPISEHNRLYWYRQTLGQGPEFLTYFQNEAQLEKSRLLSDRFSAERPKGSFSTLEIQRTEQGDSAMYLCASSLEQAPHGYTFGSGTRLTVV.

V usage is TRBV11-2 and J usage is TRBJ2-1; 11 bases align to TRBD1. This CDR3 is built from 19 residues. Trimming removed 5 bases from V and 7 bases from J; junction bases left unmatched: 19. Germline V gives CDR1 SGHAT, CDR2 FQNNGV. The chain's CDR3 is CASSPKKWGGQGAGNEQFF. As DNA, the CDR3 is TGTGCCAGCAGCCCGAAGAAATGGGGCGGACAGGGGGCTGGGAATGAGCAGTTCTTC.

In this sample, this clone turned up a few times. The identical CDR3 is also encoded by other nucleotide sequences in the sample. The V call is TRBV5-6, the J call TRBJ2-1; 9 bases agree with TRBD1. The V and J ends lost 3 bases and 1 base, in that order; junction bases with no gene match: 5. This CDR3 is built from 16 residues. Germline CDR1 reads SGHDT; CDR2 reads YYEEEE. The CDR3 sequence is CASSSIQGASYNEQFF. CDR3 sequence (DNA): TGTGCCAGCAGCTCAATACAGGGGGCTTCCTACAATGAGCAGTTCTTC.

CDR3 sequence reads: CASSLVRGARGTDTQYF. In nucleotides, the CDR3 is TGTGCCAGCAGCTTGGTTCGGGGGGCGCGGGGCACAGATACGCAGTATTTT. This chain connects TRBV5-8 to TRBJ2-3, with D possibly matching TRBD2 (7 bases). Trimming took off 0 bases at V and 1 base at J, with 15 bases between the two ends. Germline assignment: CDR1 SGHTS and CDR2 YDEGEE. This CDR3 contains 17 residues.

The chain carries TRBV5-1 and TRBJ2-7; 9 positions agree with TRBD1. Trimming at V came to 0 bases and at J to 4 bases, leaving 5 bases not matched to a gene. CDR1 and CDR2 (germline): SGHRS, YFSETQ. This CDR3 is 15 amino acids long. The CDR3 DNA reads TGCGCCAGCAGCTTGGTGACAGGGGGTGGGTACGAGCAGTACTTC. It yields the protein CASSLVTGGGYEQYF.

On this clone: A junction end diverges from the germline sequence, so it may reflect a read error. The rearrangement uses TRBV29-1 and TRBJ2-3; TRBD2 agrees at 7 bases. The CDR3 contains 14 residues. The germline V gene has CDR1 SQVTM and CDR2 ANQGSEA. The CDR3 sequence is CSVEISGSTYTQYF. DNA of the CDR3: TGCAGCGTTGAAATTAGCGGGTCCACATATACGCAGTATTTT.

This clone was seen once. The chain couples TRBV2 to TRBJ2-2; TRBD1 matches at 12 bases. This CDR3 region has 15 residues. V lost 5 bases and J lost 4; bases outside the gene matches: 2. The V gene's germline CDR1 is SNHLY and CDR2 FYNNEI. CDR3 bases: TGTGCCAGCAGTCGGGACAGGGGGCGCACCGGGGAGCTGTTTTTT. This codes for CASSRDRGRTGELFF.

The V gene is TRBV7-8, the J gene TRBJ1-5; perhaps TRBD1 as D (5 bases). Trimming shortened V by 2 bases and J by 7 bases, and 12 bases separated the two germline ends. Germline V gives CDR1 SGHVS, CDR2 FQNEAQ. The CDR3 runs to 14 residues. The CDR3 here is CASSLTRTIQPQHF. As DNA, the CDR3 is TGTGCCAGCAGCTTAACCAGGACAATACAGCCCCAGCATTTT.

This chain joins TRBV19 and TRBJ1-1; 11 bases map to TRBD1. With 5 bases clipped from V and 0 bases from J, the junction kept 11 bases outside the gene matches. The CDR3 has 18 residues. Germline V CDR1 and CDR2: LNHDA, SQIVND (reference sequence). This CDR3 reads CASSPRDRGILLNTEAFF. CDR3 DNA sequence: TGTGCCAGTAGTCCCAGGGACAGGGGGATTTTACTGAACACTGAAGCTTTCTTT.

This chain uses TRBV7-3 with TRBJ2-1, with 8 bases that match TRBD1. With V trimmed by 5 bases and J by 9 bases, 12 bases remained unmatched. CDR3 length equals 15 residues. Germline CDR1 and CDR2: SGHTA and FQGTGA. The DNA of the CDR3 is TGTGCCAGCAGCCCGGACAGGGCCCAGAGAGGTGAGCAGTTCTTC. Amino acids: CASSPDRAQRGEQFF.

This chain links TRBV3-1 (or the pseudogene TRBV3-2) with TRBJ2-1, with 11 nucleotides matching TRBD2. The CDR3 has 15 amino acids. V lost 2 bases, J lost 6 bases, and 3 bases stayed unmatched. Germline CDR1 reads LGHDT; CDR2 reads YNNKEL (reference sequence). The DNA of the CDR3 is TGTGCCAGCAGCCAAACTAGCGGGAGAAGCAATGAGCAGTTCTTC. As protein: CASSQTSGRSNEQFF.

The rearrangement links TRBV10-3 to TRBJ2-7, with D possibly matching TRBD1 (6 bases). Trimming took 4 bases from V and 1 from J, leaving 11 bases between them. Germline V lookup: CDR1 ENHRY, CDR2 SYGVKD. CDR3 size: 14 residues. CDR3 sequence: CAISGEGQSYEQYF. DNA for the CDR3: TGTGCCATCAGTGGAGAAGGACAGTCCTACGAGCAGTACTTC.

The rearrangement links TRBV9 to TRBJ2-3; the D call may be TRBD1 or TRBD2 (5 bases each). Per the germline V gene, CDR1 is SGDLS and CDR2 is YYNGEE. This CDR3 is 15 amino acids long. Trimming took 4 bases from V and 5 from J, leaving 17 bases between them. CDR3: CASSIEGRTGDTQYF. In DNA, the CDR3 is TGTGCCAGCAGCATAGAGGGCCGCACAGGAGATACGCAGTATTTT.

Only a few counts were recorded for this clone. The chain recombines TRBV3-1 (or the pseudogene TRBV3-2) with TRBJ1-1, with D possibly matching TRBD1 (6 bases). The CDR3 spans 15 residues. With 6 bases removed from V and 4 bases from J, the gap between germline ends came to 18 bases. Germline CDR1 is LGHDT and CDR2 is YNNKEL (reference sequence). DNA for the CDR3: TGTGCCAGCAGTCATCTTGCAGGGGCCGGCACTGAAGCTTTCTTT. Translation: CASSHLAGAGTEAFF.

This clone was observed a single time. This chain connects TRBV11-3 to TRBJ2-2; 9 bases are shared with TRBD1. CDR3 length: 16 amino acids. Germline V CDR1 and CDR2: SGHNT, YENEEA. J gave up 3 bases and V 1 base, and 3 bases lay outside the gene matches. The CDR3 nucleotides read TGTGCCAGCAGCTTAGGGGACAGGGCGGACACCGGGGAGCTGTTTTTT. Its protein is CASSLGDRADTGELFF.

The chain couples TRBV4-1 to TRBJ2-6, with 8 bases that match TRBD1. This CDR3 spans 17 amino acids. With V trimmed by 4 bases and J by 2 bases, 7 bases remained unmatched. The V gene's germline CDR1 is MGHRA and CDR2 YSYEKL. The CDR3 loop is CASSPVEGQAGANVLTF. The CDR3, as DNA: TGCGCCAGCAGCCCCGTTGAGGGACAGGCTGGGGCCAACGTCCTGACTTTC.

The chain has TRBV5-1 and TRBJ2-7; the match to TRBD1 covers 8 bases. Germline V gives CDR1 SGHRS, CDR2 YFSETQ. The trim removed 4 bases at V and 0 bases at J, leaving 9 bases unmatched. The CDR3 loop spans 16 amino acids. The CDR3 loop reads CASSPVPTGASYEQYF. The CDR3 bases are TGCGCCAGCAGCCCGGTACCGACAGGGGCCTCCTACGAGCAGTACTTC.

This clone was counted between two and nine times. V gene TRBV15 combines with J gene TRBJ1-5; 10 nucleotides match TRBD1. Germline-derived CDR1 and CDR2 are LNHNV and YYDKDF (reference sequence). The CDR3 sequence is 16 residues long. The V and J ends lost 3 bases and 5 bases, in that order; junction bases with no gene match: 7. This CDR3 is CATSRGTGQGYQPQHF. The CDR3 coding sequence is TGTGCCACCAGCAGGGGGACGGGACAGGGGTATCAGCCCCAGCATTTT.

The J gene is TRBJ1-3, the V gene TRBV18, with D perhaps matching TRBD1 (5 bases). The CDR3 sequence is 16 residues long. Trimming left V 6 bases short and J 2 bases short, with 17 bases between. Germline V gene lookup returns CDR1 KGHSH and CDR2 LQKENI. The CDR3 protein is CASSPRGRGTGNTIYF. The DNA for the CDR3 is TGTGCCAGCTCGCCCCGCGGAAGGGGAACTGGAAACACCATATATTTT.

The J gene is TRBJ2-5, the V gene TRBV9; D is perhaps TRBD2 (5 bases). Germline V CDR1 and CDR2: SGDLS, YYNGEE. The V end lost 0 bases, the J end lost 0 bases, and 9 bases lay between the germline ends. CDR3 length equals 15 residues. The CDR3 region has the DNA TGTGCCAGCAGCGTAGCCAGCGGTTACCAAGAGACCCAGTACTTC. Translation: CASSVASGYQETQYF.